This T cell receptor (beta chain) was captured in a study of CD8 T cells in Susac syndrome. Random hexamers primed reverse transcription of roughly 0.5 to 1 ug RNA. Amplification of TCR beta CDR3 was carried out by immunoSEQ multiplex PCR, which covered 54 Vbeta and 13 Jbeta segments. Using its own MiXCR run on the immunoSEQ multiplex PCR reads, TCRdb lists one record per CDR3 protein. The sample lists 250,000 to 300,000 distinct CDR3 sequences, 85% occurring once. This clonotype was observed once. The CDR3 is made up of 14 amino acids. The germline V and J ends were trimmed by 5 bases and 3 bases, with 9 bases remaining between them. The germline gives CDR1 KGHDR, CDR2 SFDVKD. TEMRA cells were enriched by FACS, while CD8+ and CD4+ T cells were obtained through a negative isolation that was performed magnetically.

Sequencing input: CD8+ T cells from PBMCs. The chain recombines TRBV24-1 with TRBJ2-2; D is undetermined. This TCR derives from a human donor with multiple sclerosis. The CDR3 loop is CATSGVGYTGELFF. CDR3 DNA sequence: TGTGCCACCAGTGGGGTTGGGTACACCGGGGAGCTGTTTTTT.